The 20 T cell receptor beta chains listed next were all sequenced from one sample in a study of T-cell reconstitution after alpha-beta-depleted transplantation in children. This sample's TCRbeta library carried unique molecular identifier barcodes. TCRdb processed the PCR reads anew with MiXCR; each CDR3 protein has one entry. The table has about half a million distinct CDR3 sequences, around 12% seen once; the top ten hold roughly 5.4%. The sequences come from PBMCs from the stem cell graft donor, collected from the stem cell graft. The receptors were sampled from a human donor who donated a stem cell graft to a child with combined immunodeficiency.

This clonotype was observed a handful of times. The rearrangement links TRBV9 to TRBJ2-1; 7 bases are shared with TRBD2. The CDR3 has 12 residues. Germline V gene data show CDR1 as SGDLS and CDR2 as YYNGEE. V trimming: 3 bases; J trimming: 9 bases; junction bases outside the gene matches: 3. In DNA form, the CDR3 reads TGTGCCAGCAGCGGCAGCGGGGCTGAGCAGTTCTTC. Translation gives CASSGSGAEQFF.

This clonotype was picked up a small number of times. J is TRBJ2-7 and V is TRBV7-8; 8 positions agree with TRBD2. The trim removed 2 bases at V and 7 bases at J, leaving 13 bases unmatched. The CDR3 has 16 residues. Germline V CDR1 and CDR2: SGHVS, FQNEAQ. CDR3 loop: CASSLYSYGGAGEQYF. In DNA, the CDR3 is TGTGCCAGCAGCTTATATAGTTACGGGGGGGCGGGGGAGCAGTACTTC.

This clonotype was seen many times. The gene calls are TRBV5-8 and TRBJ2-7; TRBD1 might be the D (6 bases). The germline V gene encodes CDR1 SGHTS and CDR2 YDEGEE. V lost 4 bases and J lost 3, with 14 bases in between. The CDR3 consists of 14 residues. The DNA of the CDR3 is TGTGCCAGCAGCCTCAGGGGAGTAGGCTACGAGCAGTACTTC. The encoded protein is CASSLRGVGYEQYF. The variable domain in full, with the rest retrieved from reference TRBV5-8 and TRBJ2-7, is EAGVTQSPTHLIKTRGQQATLRCSPISGHTSVYWYQQALGLGLQFLLWYDEGEERNRGNFPPRFSGRQFPNYSSELNVNALELEDSALYLCASSLRGVGYEQYFGPGTRLTVT.

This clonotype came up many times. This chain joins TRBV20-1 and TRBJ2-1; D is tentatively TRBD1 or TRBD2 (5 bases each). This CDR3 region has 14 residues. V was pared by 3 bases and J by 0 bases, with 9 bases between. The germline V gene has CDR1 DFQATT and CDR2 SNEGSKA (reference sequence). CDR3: CSASVGASYNEQFF. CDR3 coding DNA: TGCAGTGCTAGTGTCGGGGCCTCCTACAATGAGCAGTTCTTC.

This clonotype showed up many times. The CDR3 sequence: CASSQETGSSYEQYF. As DNA, the CDR3 is TGTGCCAGCAGCCAAGAAACGGGGTCCTCCTACGAGCAGTACTTC. The V gene is TRBV4-2, the J gene TRBJ2-7, with a weak D call TRBD2 (5 bases). The length of the CDR3 is 15 residues. V was shortened by 0 bases and J by 0 bases, with 9 bases between the two germline ends. The germline V gene has CDR1 LGHNA and CDR2 YNFKEQ.

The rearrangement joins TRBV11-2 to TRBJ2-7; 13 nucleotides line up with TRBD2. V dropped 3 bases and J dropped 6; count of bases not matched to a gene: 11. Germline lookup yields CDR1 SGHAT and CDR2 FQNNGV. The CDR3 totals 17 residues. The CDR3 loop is CASSFSSGLAGSGEQYF. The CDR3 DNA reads TGTGCCAGCAGCTTTAGCTCGGGACTAGCGGGATCGGGCGAGCAGTACTTC.

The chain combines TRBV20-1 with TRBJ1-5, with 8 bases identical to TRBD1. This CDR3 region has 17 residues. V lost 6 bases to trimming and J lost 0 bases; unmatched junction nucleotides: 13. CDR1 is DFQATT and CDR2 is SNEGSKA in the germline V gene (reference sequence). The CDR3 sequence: CSARDRKQFDSNQPQHF. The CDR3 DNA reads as TGCAGTGCCCGGGACAGGAAGCAATTCGATAGCAATCAGCCCCAGCATTTT.

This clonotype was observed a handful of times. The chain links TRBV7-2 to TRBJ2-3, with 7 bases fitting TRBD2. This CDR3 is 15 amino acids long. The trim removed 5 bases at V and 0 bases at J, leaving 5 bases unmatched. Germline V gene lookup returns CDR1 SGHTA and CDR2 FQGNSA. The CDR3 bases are TGTGCCAGCAGCGCATTTAGCGGGAGCACAGATACGCAGTATTTT. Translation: CASSAFSGSTDTQYF.

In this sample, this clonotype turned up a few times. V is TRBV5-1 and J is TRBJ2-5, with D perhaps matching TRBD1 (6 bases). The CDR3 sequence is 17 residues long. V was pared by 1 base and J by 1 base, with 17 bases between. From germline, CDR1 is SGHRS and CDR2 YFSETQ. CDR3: CASSLSPQGEIQETQYF. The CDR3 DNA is TGCGCCAGCAGCTTGTCTCCACAGGGCGAGATCCAAGAGACCCAGTACTTC.

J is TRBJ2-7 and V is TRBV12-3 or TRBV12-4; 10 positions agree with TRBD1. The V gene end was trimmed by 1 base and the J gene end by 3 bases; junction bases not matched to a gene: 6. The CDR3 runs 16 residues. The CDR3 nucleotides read TGTGCCAGCAGTTTAGTGGGACAGGGGCCTTTCTACGAGCAGTACTTC. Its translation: CASSLVGQGPFYEQYF.

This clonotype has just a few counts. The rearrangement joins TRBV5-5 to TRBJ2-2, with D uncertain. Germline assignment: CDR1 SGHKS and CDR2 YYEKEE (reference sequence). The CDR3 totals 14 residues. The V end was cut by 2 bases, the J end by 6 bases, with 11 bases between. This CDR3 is CASSFNSVPGELFF. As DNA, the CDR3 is TGTGCCAGCAGCTTCAATTCGGTCCCCGGGGAGCTGTTTTTT.

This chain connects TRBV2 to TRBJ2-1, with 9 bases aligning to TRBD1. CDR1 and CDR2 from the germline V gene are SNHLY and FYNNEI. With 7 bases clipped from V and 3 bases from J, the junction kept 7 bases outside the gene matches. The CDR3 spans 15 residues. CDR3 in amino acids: CASTLGDRVYNEQFF. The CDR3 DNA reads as TGTGCCAGCACCCTGGGGGACAGGGTCTACAATGAGCAGTTCTTC.

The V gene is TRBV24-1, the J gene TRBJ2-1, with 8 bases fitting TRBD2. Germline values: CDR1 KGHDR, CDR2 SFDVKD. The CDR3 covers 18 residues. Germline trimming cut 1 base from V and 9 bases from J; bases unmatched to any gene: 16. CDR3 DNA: TGTGCCACCAGTGATTTCGTTGGAACGGGAGGGAAGGGGAGTGAGCAGTTCTTC. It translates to CATSDFVGTGGKGSEQFF.

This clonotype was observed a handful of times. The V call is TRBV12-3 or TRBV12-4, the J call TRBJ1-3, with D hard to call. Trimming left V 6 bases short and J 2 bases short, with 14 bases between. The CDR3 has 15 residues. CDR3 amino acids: CASSPPAKTGNTIYF. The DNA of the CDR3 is TGTGCCAGCAGCCCGCCCGCTAAGACTGGAAACACCATATATTTT.

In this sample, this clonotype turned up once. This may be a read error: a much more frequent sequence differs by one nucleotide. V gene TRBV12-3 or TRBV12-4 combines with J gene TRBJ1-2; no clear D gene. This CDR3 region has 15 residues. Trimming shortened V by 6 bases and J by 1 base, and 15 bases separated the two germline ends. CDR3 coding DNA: TGTGCCAGCAGCCAGGACGGAGAACGTAACTATGGCTACACCTTC. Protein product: CASSQDGERNYGYTF.

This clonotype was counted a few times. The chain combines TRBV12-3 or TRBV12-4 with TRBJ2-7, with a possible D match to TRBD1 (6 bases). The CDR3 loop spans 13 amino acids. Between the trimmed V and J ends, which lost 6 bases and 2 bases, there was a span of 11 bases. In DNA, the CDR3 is TGTGCCAGCAGACCGGGACAAACCTACGAGCAGTACTTC. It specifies CASRPGQTYEQYF.

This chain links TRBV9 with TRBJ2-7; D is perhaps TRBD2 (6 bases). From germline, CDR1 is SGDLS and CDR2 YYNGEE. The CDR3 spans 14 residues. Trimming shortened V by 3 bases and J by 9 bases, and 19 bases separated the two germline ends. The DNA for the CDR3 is TGTGCCAGCAGCGAAGGTAGCGGCGAACTGGGGCAGTACTTC. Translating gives CASSEGSGELGQYF.

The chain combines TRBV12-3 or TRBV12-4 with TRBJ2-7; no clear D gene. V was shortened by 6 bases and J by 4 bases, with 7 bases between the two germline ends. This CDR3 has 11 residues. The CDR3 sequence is CASSKWYEQYF. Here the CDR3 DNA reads TGTGCCAGCAGCAAGTGGTACGAGCAGTACTTC.

The CDR3 bases are TGTGCCAGCAGTCCAGTTAGCTCCGGGGAGCTGTTTTTT. It yields the protein CASSPVSSGELFF. The chain has TRBV6-1 and TRBJ2-2, with unresolved D. The CDR3 totals 13 residues. V lost 5 bases and J 6 bases, leaving 10 bases between the germline ends. Germline V gives CDR1 MNHNS, CDR2 SASEGT.

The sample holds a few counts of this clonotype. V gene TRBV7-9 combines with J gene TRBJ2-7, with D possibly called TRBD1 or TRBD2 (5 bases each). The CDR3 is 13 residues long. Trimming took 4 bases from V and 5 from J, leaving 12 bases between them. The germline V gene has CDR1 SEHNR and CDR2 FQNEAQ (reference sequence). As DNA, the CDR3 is TGTGCCAGCAGCTCCTCTCCGGGGCACGAGCAGTACTTC. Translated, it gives CASSSSPGHEQYF.